Listed here is a single T cell receptor beta chain. The target antigen is unknown. These data come from a study of CD4 T cells in relation to SARS-CoV-2 and coronaviruses. The unexposed donors gave CD4+ T cells in about 2010-2019, prior to COVID-19. Isolation of CD4+ T cells took place after less than 11 days in culture. Study-level findings and limits: In around 60% of donors, memory CD4+ clonotypes crossrecognized SARS-CoV-2 and at least one common cold coronavirus spike.

Generated by immunoSEQ multiplex PCR, the TCRdb table keeps only in-frame clones and is missing some. The table has 20,000 or so clones, approximately 78% seen once. Sequencing was carried out using CD4+ T cells from PBMCs, cultured in vitro. This clonotype was sampled from a human donor in good health.

The CDR3 nucleotides are TGTGCCACCAGTGCCCCATCAGGACAGGTGGTCACCGGGGAGCTGTTTTTT. Translation gives CATSAPSGQVVTGELFF. V and J are TRBV24-1 and TRBJ2-2; TRBD1 matches at 7 bases. The junction had 12 bases not matched to a gene; V was cut back by 5 bases and J by 4 bases. CDR1 and CDR2 (germline): KGHDR, SFDVKD. The CDR3 runs 17 residues.